These 26 T cell receptor beta chains came from one sample sequenced in a study of blood T cell repertoires in COVID-19. Data came from immunoSEQ multiplex PCR; TCRdb stores just in-frame clones and leaves some out. Here the sample spans 250,000 to 350,000 clones, 85% to 90% being singletons. Sequenced: peripheral blood. These receptors originate from a man aged 25-45 years with acute or convalescent COVID-19.

The chain is built from TRBV7-9 and TRBJ1-1; D unresolved. This CDR3 contains 13 residues. Looked up from germline, CDR1 is SEHNR and CDR2 is FQNEAQ (reference sequence). V lost 3 bases and J 1 base, leaving 6 bases between the germline ends. The CDR3 protein is CASSFEANTEAFF. The CDR3 DNA reads as TGTGCCAGCAGCTTCGAAGCGAACACTGAAGCTTTCTTT.

The chain uses TRBV18 and TRBJ1-4, with D perhaps matching TRBD1 (6 bases). Trimming left V 2 bases short and J 8 bases short, with 18 bases between. Germline CDR1 reads KGHSH; CDR2 reads LQKENI. The CDR3 is 16 residues long. DNA for the CDR3: TGTGCCAGCTCACCAGATGGCAGGGGCCTCGGGGAAAAACTGTTTTTT. Protein: CASSPDGRGLGEKLFF.

The gene calls are TRBV3-1 (or the pseudogene TRBV3-2) and TRBJ2-5; 11 bases map to TRBD2. The CDR3 covers 16 residues. Germline-derived CDR1 and CDR2 are LGHDT and YNNKEL (reference sequence). V lost 0 bases, J lost 5 bases, and 5 bases stayed unmatched. CDR3 sequence (DNA): TGTGCCAGCAGCCAAGATCGGCTAGCGGGGGGTGAGACCCAGTACTTC. Translation gives CASSQDRLAGGETQYF.

The CDR3 protein is CAWSTRETQYF. Written as DNA, the CDR3 is TGTGCCTGGAGTACCCGGGAGACCCAGTACTTC. The chain joins TRBV30 to TRBJ2-5; D not certain. Germline CDR1 reads GTSNPN; CDR2 reads SVGIG (reference sequence). This CDR3 comprises 11 residues. The V end was cut by 2 bases, the J end by 5 bases, with 6 bases between. Full variable domain (outside the CDR3, taken from reference TRBV30 and TRBJ2-5): SQTIHQWPATLVQPVGSPLSLECTVEGTSNPNLYWYRQAAGRGLQLLFYSVGIGQISSEVPQNLSASRPQDRQFILSSKKLLLSDSGFYLCAWSTRETQYFGPGTRLLVL.

The chain links TRBV9 to TRBJ2-1, with D maybe TRBD1 (5 bases). V was clipped by 0 bases and J by 6 bases, with 10 bases between them. The germline gives CDR1 SGDLS, CDR2 YYNGEE. The CDR3 runs 14 residues. CDR3 sequence: CASSVDWGANEQFF. In nucleotides, the CDR3 is TGTGCCAGCAGCGTAGATTGGGGCGCCAATGAGCAGTTCTTC.

The chain employs TRBV6-5 and TRBJ1-1; D may be TRBD1 (6 bases). Trimming shortened V by 0 bases and J by 10 bases, and 21 bases separated the two germline ends. CDR1 is MNHEY and CDR2 is SVGAGI in the germline V gene. This CDR3 spans 16 amino acids. The CDR3 loop is CASSYSAGFDRQRAFF. As DNA, the CDR3 is TGTGCCAGCAGTTACTCGGCAGGATTCGACAGGCAGCGAGCTTTCTTT.

The CDR3 spells CASSLYGKNTEAFF. The DNA of the CDR3 is TGTGCCAGCAGCTTGTACGGGAAAAACACTGAAGCTTTCTTT. V usage is TRBV5-6 and J usage is TRBJ1-1; D is uncertain. The CDR3 sequence is 14 residues long. Germline values: CDR1 SGHDT, CDR2 YYEEEE. V was trimmed by 1 base and J by 2 bases, leaving 9 bases between them. The full variable domain, rest sourced from reference TRBV5-6 and TRBJ1-1, is DAGVTQSPTHLIKTRGQQVTLRCSPKSGHDTVSWYQQALGQGPQFIFQYYEEEERQRGNFPDRFSGHQFPNYSSELNVNALLLGDSALYLCASSLYGKNTEAFFGQGTRLTVV.

The genes are TRBV2 and TRBJ2-6; TRBD1 is a possible D gene (6 bases). The CDR3 loop spans 15 amino acids. Trimming stripped 6 bases from V and 1 base from J, with 10 bases between. The germline gives CDR1 SNHLY, CDR2 FYNNEI. CDR3 in amino acids: CASRRQESGANVLTF. Written as DNA, the CDR3 is TGTGCCAGCAGGAGACAGGAGTCTGGGGCCAACGTCCTGACTTTC.

This chain joins TRBV6-5 and TRBJ1-6; 7 bases align to TRBD1. This CDR3 comprises 14 residues. Germline trimming cut 10 bases from V and 9 bases from J; bases unmatched to any gene: 12. Germline CDR1 and CDR2: MNHEY and SVGAGI. The CDR3 nucleotides are TGTGCCACATCTCCTGACAGGGTACCTTCACCCCTCCACTTT. Its protein is CATSPDRVPSPLHF.

The J gene is TRBJ2-1, the V gene TRBV5-1, with 7 positions matching TRBD2. This CDR3 has 16 amino acids. Germline CDR1 reads SGHRS; CDR2 reads YFSETQ. J gave up 4 bases and V 4 bases, and 11 bases lay outside the gene matches. DNA for the CDR3: TGCGCCAGCAGCCTCGGGGGAGGGAGGTATTACAATGAGCAGTTCTTC. Its protein product is CASSLGGGRYYNEQFF.

The chain combines TRBV7-9 with TRBJ2-1; D perhaps matches TRBD1 (6 bases). The ends were cut back, 11 bases at V and 6 bases at J, with 20 bases in the middle. Germline lookup yields CDR1 SEHNR and CDR2 FQNEAQ (reference sequence). This CDR3 comprises 14 residues. DNA for the CDR3: TGTGCCGGAAGAACAATGATAGGGGGCAATGAGCAGTTCTTC. Translating it yields CAGRTMIGGNEQFF.

J is TRBJ2-3 and V is TRBV24-1; 7 nucleotides agree with TRBD1. The CDR3 extends over 14 amino acids. The germline gives CDR1 KGHDR, CDR2 SFDVKD. V lost 6 bases, J lost 2 bases, and 4 bases stayed unmatched. CDR3 residues: CATSWGQTTDTQYF. The CDR3 DNA reads TGTGCCACCAGTTGGGGACAGACCACAGATACGCAGTATTTT.

The chain carries TRBV6-6 and TRBJ1-1, with a weak D call TRBD1 (6 bases). V was clipped by 4 bases and J by 5 bases, with 17 bases between them. The CDR3 is 15 amino acids. Looked up from germline, CDR1 is MNHNY and CDR2 is SVGAGI (reference sequence). The chain's CDR3 is CASSFQNRDGTEAFF. The CDR3 DNA sequence: TGTGCCAGCAGTTTTCAAAACAGGGATGGGACTGAAGCTTTCTTT.

For the CDR3, the DNA is TGTGCCAGCAGCGTAGGGGCTAGCGGGTTTACCGGGGAGACCCAGTACTTC. Translated: CASSVGASGFTGETQYF. The J gene is TRBJ2-5, the V gene TRBV9, with 8 bases lining up with TRBD2. Germline lookup yields CDR1 SGDLS and CDR2 YYNGEE. V gave up 0 bases and J gave up 5 bases; unmatched junction bases: 12. The CDR3 covers 17 residues.

This chain links TRBV6-4 with TRBJ1-6; unclear D gene. The germline V gene encodes CDR1 MRHNA and CDR2 SNTAGT. Trimming pared 3 bases from V and 8 bases from J, leaving 14 bases between. This CDR3 spans 15 amino acids. The CDR3 region has the DNA TGTGCCAGCAGTGAGGGTCTCCTCCGGGATTCACCCCTCCACTTT. Protein sequence: CASSEGLLRDSPLHF.

The gene calls are TRBV7-9 and TRBJ1-3; tentative D call: TRBD1 (5 bases). The CDR3 has 16 residues. V shed 4 bases and J shed 0 bases, with 13 bases lying between them. The V gene's germline CDR1 is SEHNR and CDR2 FQNEAQ (reference sequence). In DNA, the CDR3 is TGTGCCAGCAGCTCCGGGCGGGGCTCCTCTGGAAACACCATATATTTT. Protein sequence: CASSSGRGSSGNTIYF.

The chain carries TRBV5-1 and TRBJ1-6; D is perhaps TRBD1 (5 bases). Trimming took 3 bases from V and 5 from J, leaving 18 bases between them. Germline-derived CDR1 and CDR2 are SGHRS and YFSETQ. CDR3 length: 17 residues. The DNA of the CDR3 is TGCGCCAGCAGCTCTATACCCTTAGACAGAAATAATTCACCCCTCCACTTT. Its protein product is CASSSIPLDRNNSPLHF.

V usage is TRBV19 and J usage is TRBJ1-6; 10 nucleotides line up with TRBD1. The V segment lost 4 bases and the J segment 14 bases; nucleotides outside the gene matches: 14. Germline V CDR1 and CDR2: LNHDA, SQIVND (reference sequence). The CDR3 is 16 amino acids. CDR3 DNA: TGTGCCAGTAGTAATACCGGGACAGGGGACCTAGGGGCCCTCCACTTT. Its translation: CASSNTGTGDLGALHF.

This clone was recorded once. The chain has TRBV28 and TRBJ1-2, with D possibly TRBD1 on 6 matching bases. V lost 7 bases, J lost 0 bases, and 12 bases lay in between. The CDR3 is 14 residues long. Germline CDR1 MDHEN, CDR2 SYDVKM. DNA for the CDR3: TGTGCCAGCAATCAGGGGTCATCTAACTATGGCTACACCTTC. This sequence encodes CASNQGSSNYGYTF.

The chain carries TRBV7-9 and TRBJ1-5; the D gene is possibly TRBD1 (6 bases). The length of the CDR3 is 18 residues. Per germline, CDR1 SEHNR and CDR2 FQNEAQ (reference sequence). Trimming took 5 bases from V and 0 from J, leaving 20 bases between them. DNA for the CDR3: TGTGCCAGCAGCAAACAGGGTGGTAGGTTACCTAGCAATCAGCCCCAGCATTTT. The encoded protein is CASSKQGGRLPSNQPQHF.

This chain joins TRBV7-3 and TRBJ2-1; a weak D match, TRBD2 (7 bases). Deletions cut 5 bases from V and 9 bases from J, with 14 bases between. CDR1 and CDR2 from the germline V gene are SGHTA and FQGTGA. This CDR3 is built from 13 residues. The CDR3 region is CASSPGGRVEQFF. CDR3 sequence (DNA): TGTGCCAGCAGCCCCGGGGGGCGGGTTGAGCAGTTCTTC. The full variable domain, completed using reference TRBV7-3 and TRBJ2-1, is GAGVSQTPSNKVTEKGKYVELRCDPISGHTALYWYRQSLGQGPEFLIYFQGTGAADDSGLPNDRFFAVRPEGSVSTLKIQRTERGDSAVYLCASSPGGRVEQFFGPGTRLTVL.

The V and J genes are TRBV18 and TRBJ2-1; D might be TRBD2 (5 bases). The CDR3 has 12 residues. The ends were cut back, 6 bases at V and 9 bases at J, with 12 bases in the middle. Per germline, CDR1 KGHSH and CDR2 LQKENI. The CDR3 DNA sequence: TGTGCCAGCTCCAAGGGAGAGGTTGAGCAGTTCTTC. It translates to CASSKGEVEQFF.

The chain links TRBV5-4 to TRBJ2-7; 9 bases fit TRBD1. V shed 2 bases and J 3 bases; nucleotides not matched to a gene: 3. CDR1 and CDR2 (germline): SGHNT, YYREEE (reference sequence). The CDR3 has 14 residues. Here the CDR3 DNA reads TGTGCCAGCAGCTTTGGGACAGGGAACTACGAGCAGTACTTC. It yields the protein CASSFGTGNYEQYF.

The genes are TRBV6-5 and TRBJ2-3, with TRBD2 matching 13 bases. Germline V gene data show CDR1 as MNHEY and CDR2 as SVGAGI. The CDR3 has 15 amino acids. The V segment lost 2 bases and the J segment 7 bases; nucleotides outside the gene matches: 3. The CDR3 sequence: CASSYGLAGAYTQYF. CDR3 DNA sequence: TGTGCCAGCAGTTACGGACTAGCGGGGGCCTATACGCAGTATTTT.

This clone showed up just once. The chain has TRBV2 and TRBJ2-1; D is perhaps TRBD2 (6 bases). Per germline, CDR1 SNHLY and CDR2 FYNNEI. This CDR3 comprises 16 residues. V lost 10 bases and J 0 bases, leaving 19 bases between the germline ends. The CDR3 sequence: CAMGDGTLSSYNEQFF. In DNA form, the CDR3 reads TGTGCCATGGGAGATGGGACTTTGAGCTCCTACAATGAGCAGTTCTTC.

The chain combines TRBV28 with TRBJ1-2; D call uncertain. Between the trimmed V and J ends, which lost 8 bases and 5 bases, there was a span of 18 bases. The CDR3 runs to 14 residues. Germline loops: CDR1 MDHEN, CDR2 SYDVKM. The CDR3 DNA follows: TGTGCCAGCGGAAAATACAGCGGGAGGTATGGCTACACCTTC. The encoded protein is CASGKYSGRYGYTF.